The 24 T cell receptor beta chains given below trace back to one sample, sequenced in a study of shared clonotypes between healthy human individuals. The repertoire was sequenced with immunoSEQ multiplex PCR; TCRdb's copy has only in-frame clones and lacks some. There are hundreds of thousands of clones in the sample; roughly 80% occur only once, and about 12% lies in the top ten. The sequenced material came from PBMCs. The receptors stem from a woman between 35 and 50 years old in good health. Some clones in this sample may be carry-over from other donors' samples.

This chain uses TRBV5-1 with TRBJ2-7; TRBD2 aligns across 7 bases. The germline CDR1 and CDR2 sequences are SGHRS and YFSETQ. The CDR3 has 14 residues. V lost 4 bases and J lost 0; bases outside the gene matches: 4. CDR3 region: CASSPTSSSYEQYF. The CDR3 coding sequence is TGCGCCAGCAGCCCGACTAGCAGCTCCTACGAGCAGTACTTC.

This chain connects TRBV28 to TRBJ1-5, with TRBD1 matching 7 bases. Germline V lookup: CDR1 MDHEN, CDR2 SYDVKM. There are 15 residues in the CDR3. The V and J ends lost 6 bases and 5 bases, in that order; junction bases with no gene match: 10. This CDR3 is CASSRIRGTYQPQHF. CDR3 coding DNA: TGTGCCAGCAGCAGAATCAGGGGGACTTATCAGCCCCAGCATTTT.

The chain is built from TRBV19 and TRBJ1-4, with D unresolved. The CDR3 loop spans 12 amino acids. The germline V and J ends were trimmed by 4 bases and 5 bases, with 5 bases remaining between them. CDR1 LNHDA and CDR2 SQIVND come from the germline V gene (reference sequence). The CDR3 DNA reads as TGTGCCAGTAGTACCGTAAATGAAAAACTGTTTTTT. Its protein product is CASSTVNEKLFF.

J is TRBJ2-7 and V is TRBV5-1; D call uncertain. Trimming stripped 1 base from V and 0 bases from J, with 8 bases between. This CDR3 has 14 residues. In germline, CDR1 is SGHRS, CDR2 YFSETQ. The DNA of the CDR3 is TGCGCCAGCAGCTTGATAGGCAGCTCCTACGAGCAGTACTTC. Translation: CASSLIGSSYEQYF.

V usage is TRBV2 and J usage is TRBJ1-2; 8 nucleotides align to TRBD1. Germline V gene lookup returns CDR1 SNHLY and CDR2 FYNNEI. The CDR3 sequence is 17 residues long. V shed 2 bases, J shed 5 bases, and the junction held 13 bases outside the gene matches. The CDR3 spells CASSEFSPGGLSYGYTF. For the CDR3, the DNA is TGTGCCAGCAGTGAATTCTCTCCAGGGGGCTTGTCGTATGGCTACACCTTC.

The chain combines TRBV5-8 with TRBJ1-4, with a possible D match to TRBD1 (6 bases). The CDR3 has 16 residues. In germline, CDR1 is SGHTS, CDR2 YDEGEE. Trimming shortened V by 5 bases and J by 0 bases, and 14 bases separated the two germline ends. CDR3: CASRTGQSATNEKLFF. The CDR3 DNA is TGTGCCAGCAGGACCGGACAGAGTGCAACTAATGAAAAACTGTTTTTT.

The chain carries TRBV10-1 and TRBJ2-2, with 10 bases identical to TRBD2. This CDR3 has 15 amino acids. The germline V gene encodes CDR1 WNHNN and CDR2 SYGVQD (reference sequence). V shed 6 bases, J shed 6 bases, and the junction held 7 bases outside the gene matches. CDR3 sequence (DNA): TGCGCCAGCAGCGGTAGCGGGAGGAAGGCCGGGGAGCTGTTTTTT. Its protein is CASSGSGRKAGELFF.

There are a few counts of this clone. CDR3 sequence (DNA): TGCGCCAGCAGCCAAGATTGGAGGGGTAGTTCCTACGAGCAGTACTTC. This gives the protein CASSQDWRGSSYEQYF. V gene TRBV4-3 combines with J gene TRBJ2-7; possible D gene TRBD2, 6 bases. Trimming took 0 bases from V and 1 from J, leaving 13 bases between them. The CDR3 has 16 amino acids. Germline assignment: CDR1 LGHNA and CDR2 YSLEER.

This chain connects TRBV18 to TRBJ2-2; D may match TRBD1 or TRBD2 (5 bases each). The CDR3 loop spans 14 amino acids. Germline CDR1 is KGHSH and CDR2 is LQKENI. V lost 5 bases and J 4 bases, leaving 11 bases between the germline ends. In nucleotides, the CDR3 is TGTGCCAGCTCAGAGGGGTTTGTCACCGGGGAGCTGTTTTTT. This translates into CASSEGFVTGELFF.

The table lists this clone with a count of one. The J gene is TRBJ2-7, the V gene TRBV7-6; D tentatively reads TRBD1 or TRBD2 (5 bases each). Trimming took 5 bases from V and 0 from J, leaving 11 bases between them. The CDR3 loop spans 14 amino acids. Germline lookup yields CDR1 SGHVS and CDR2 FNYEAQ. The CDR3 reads CASSTGALSYEQYF. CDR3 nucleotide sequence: TGTGCCAGCAGCACCGGGGCCCTCTCCTACGAGCAGTACTTC.

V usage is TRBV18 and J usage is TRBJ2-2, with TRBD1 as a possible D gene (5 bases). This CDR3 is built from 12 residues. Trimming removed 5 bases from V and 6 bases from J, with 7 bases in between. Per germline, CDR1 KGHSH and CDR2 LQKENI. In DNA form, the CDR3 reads TGTGCCAGCTCAACGACAGCCGGGGAGCTGTTTTTT. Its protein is CASSTTAGELFF.

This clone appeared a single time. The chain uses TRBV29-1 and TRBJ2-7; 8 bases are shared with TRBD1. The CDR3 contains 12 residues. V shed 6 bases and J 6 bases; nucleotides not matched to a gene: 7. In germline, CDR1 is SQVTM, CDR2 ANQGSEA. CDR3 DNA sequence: TGCAGCGTGAGCGGACAGGGTCGCGAGCAGTACTTC. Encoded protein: CSVSGQGREQYF.

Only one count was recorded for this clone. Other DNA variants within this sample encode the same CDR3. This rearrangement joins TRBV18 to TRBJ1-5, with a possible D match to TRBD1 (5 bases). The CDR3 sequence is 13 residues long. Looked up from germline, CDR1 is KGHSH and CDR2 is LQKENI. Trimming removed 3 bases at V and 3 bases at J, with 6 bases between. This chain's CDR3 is CASSPDTNQPQHF. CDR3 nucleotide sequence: TGTGCCAGCTCACCGGACACCAATCAGCCCCAGCATTTT.

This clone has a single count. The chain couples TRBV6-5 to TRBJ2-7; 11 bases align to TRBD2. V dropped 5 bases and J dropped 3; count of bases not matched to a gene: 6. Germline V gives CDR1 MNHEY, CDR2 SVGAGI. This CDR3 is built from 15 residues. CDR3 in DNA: TGTGCCAGCAGTAGGGGACTAGCGGCAAACTACGAGCAGTACTTC. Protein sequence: CASSRGLAANYEQYF.

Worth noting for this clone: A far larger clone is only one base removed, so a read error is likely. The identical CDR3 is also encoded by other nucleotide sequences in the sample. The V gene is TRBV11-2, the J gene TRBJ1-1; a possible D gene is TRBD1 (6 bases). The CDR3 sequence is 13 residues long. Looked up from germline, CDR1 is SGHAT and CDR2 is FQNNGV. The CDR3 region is CASSLDRSTEAFF. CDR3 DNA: TGTGCCAGCAGCCTAGACAGGAGCACTGAAGCTTTCTTT.

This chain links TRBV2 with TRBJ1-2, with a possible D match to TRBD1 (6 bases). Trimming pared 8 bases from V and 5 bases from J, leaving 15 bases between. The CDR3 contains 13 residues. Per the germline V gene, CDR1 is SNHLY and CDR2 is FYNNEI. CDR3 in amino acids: CASGKGGGYGYTF. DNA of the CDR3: TGTGCCAGCGGCAAAGGGGGTGGATATGGCTACACCTTC.

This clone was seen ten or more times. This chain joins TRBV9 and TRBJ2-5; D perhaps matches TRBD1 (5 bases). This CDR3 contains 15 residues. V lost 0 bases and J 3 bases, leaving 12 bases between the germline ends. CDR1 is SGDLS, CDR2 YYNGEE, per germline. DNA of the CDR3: TGTGCCAGCAGCGTAGACGGGCTAGGGGAAGAGACCCAGTACTTC. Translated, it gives CASSVDGLGEETQYF.

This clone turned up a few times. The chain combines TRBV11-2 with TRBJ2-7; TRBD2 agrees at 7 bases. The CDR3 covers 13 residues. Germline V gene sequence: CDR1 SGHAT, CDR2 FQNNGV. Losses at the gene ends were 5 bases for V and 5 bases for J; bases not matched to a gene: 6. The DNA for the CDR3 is TGTGCCAGCAGCCGCGGGAGCCTGAACGAGCAGTACTTC. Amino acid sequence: CASSRGSLNEQYF.

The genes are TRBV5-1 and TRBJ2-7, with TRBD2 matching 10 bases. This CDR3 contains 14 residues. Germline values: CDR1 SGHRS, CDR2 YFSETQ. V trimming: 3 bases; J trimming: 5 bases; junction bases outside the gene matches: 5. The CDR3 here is CASSSGLANDEQYF. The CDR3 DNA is TGCGCCAGCAGCTCGGGACTAGCGAACGACGAGCAGTACTTC. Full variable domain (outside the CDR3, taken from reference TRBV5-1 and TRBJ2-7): KAGVTQTPRYLIKTRGQQVTLSCSPISGHRSVSWYQQTPGQGLQFLFEYFSETQRNKGNFPGRFSGRQFSNSRSEMNVSTLELGDSALYLCASSSGLANDEQYFGPGTRLTVT.

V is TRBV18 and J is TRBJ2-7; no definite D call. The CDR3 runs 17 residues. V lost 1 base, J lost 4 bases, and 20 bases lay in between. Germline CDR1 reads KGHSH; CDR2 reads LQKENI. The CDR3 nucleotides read TGTGCCAGCTCACCACGGGCAAGCGACCTCGTGGGGTACGAGCAGTACTTC. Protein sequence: CASSPRASDLVGYEQYF.

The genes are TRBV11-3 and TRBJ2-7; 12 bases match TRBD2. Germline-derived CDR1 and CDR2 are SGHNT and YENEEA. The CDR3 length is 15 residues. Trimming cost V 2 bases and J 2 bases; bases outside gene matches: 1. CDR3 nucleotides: TGTGCCAGCAGCTTACTAGCGGGAGGGACCTACGAGCAGTACTTC. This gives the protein CASSLLAGGTYEQYF.

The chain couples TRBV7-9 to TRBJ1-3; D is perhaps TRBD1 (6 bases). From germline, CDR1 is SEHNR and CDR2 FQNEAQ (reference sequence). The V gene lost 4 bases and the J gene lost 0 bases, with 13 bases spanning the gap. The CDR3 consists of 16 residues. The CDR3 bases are TGTGCCAGCAGCTATGCAGGGGTACACTCTGGAAACACCATATATTTT. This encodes CASSYAGVHSGNTIYF.

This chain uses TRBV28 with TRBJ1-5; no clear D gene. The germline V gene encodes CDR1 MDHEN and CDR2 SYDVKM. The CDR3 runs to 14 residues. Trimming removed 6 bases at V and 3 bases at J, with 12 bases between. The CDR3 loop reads CASSLNTVNQPQHF. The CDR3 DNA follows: TGTGCCAGCAGCTTAAACACAGTCAATCAGCCCCAGCATTTT.

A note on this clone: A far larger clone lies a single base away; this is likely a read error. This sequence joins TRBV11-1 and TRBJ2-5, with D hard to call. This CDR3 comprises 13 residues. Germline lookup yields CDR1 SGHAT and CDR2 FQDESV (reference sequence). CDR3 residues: CTSSLGVAETQYF. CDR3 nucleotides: TGTACCAGCAGCCTCGGAGTTGCAGAGACCCAGTACTTC.